This is a list of T cell receptor beta chains from one sample in a study of shared clonotypes between healthy human individuals. Repertoires were generated with immunoSEQ multiplex PCR, while TCRdb's copy carries only in-frame clones and drops some. The sample holds approximately 1,500,000 clones, 95% to 99% seen once. Sequencing was performed on naive CD4+ T cells sorted from blood. These receptors came from a man aged 25-45 years in good health. Each CDR3 is given with its conserved first and last residue. A D gene is named only where the DNA matches it firmly. Clone size is given for some rows only: seen once, a few or many times, or a class if the clone is expanded.

v_gene	d_gene	j_gene	abundance	CDR3aa	CDR3nt
TRBV10-1	.	TRBJ2-1	.	CASSVGLYNEQFF	TGCGCCAGCAGTGTAGGACTCTACAATGAGCAGTTCTTC
TRBV28	.	TRBJ1-4	.	CASSLSSGKTGTANEKLFF	TGTGCCAGCAGTTTATCATCGGGGAAGACCGGGACGGCTAATGAAAAACTGTTTTTT
TRBV19	.	TRBJ1-3	.	CATSHAGTSGNTIYF	TGTGCCACCTCCCATGCAGGGACCTCTGGAAACACCATATATTTT
TRBV11-3	.	TRBJ2-1	.	CASSLVSGVGYNEQFF	TGTGCCAGCAGCTTAGTTTCGGGGGTGGGATACAATGAGCAGTTCTTC
TRBV18	.	TRBJ2-7	.	CASSPGLLSYEQYF	TGTGCCAGCTCACCGGGACTCCTCTCCTACGAGCAGTACTTC
TRBV6-6	.	TRBJ1-2	.	CASTQNRDTVWGYTF	TGTGCCAGCACACAGAACCGGGACACGGTATGGGGCTACACCTTC
TRBV30	TRBD2	TRBJ2-3	.	CAWSATSGSTDTQYF	TGTGCCTGGAGTGCCACTAGCGGGAGCACAGATACGCAGTATTTT
TRBV28	TRBD1	TRBJ1-5	.	CASTRGGGGQPQHF	TGTGCCAGCACCCGGGGAGGGGGCGGTCAGCCCCAGCATTTT
TRBV5-5	TRBD1	TRBJ1-2	.	CASSLAPGGYGYTF	TGTGCCAGCAGCTTGGCTCCAGGGGGCTATGGCTACACCTTC
TRBV23-1	.	TRBJ1-1	once	CASRNWTVEAFF	TGCGCCAGCAGAAATTGGACGGTAGAAGCTTTCTTT
TRBV7-9	.	TRBJ2-1	.	CASSPSAGWNEQFF	TGTGCCAGCAGCCCGTCGGCGGGGTGGAATGAGCAGTTCTTC
TRBV5-1	.	TRBJ2-3	once	CASRMAGGPDTQYF	TGCGCCAGCCGAATGGCTGGGGGGCCAGATACGCAGTATTTT
TRBV4-3	.	TRBJ1-2	.	CASSQENYGYTF	TGCGCCAGCAGCCAAGAGAACTATGGCTACACCTTC
TRBV5-1	TRBD1	TRBJ1-2	.	CASNPGTDNYGYTF	TGCGCCAGCAACCCGGGGACAGACAACTATGGCTACACCTTC
TRBV28	TRBD2	TRBJ2-3	.	CASSSLAGGQTDTQYF	TGTGCCAGCAGTTCGTTAGCGGGAGGACAGACAGATACGCAGTATTTT
TRBV30	.	TRBJ2-2	once	CAWSVHRGGTGELFF	TGTGCCTGGAGTGTACACAGGGGAGGCACCGGGGAGCTGTTTTTT
TRBV11-2	TRBD1	TRBJ2-5	.	CASSPEPGQGMTQYF	TGTGCCAGCAGCCCCGAGCCGGGACAGGGGATGACCCAGTACTTC
TRBV2	.	TRBJ1-1	once	CASSPRVDTEAFF	TGTGCCAGCAGTCCCAGGGTTGACACTGAAGCTTTCTTT
TRBV5-6	.	TRBJ2-7	.	CASSLAMMSAGAPSYEQYF	TGTGCCAGCAGCTTGGCGATGATGTCGGCAGGGGCCCCCTCCTACGAGCAGTACTTC
TRBV5-1	TRBD2	TRBJ2-5	.	CASSRVAGGTGETQYF	TGCGCCAGCAGCCGGGTAGCGGGAGGTACTGGGGAGACCCAGTACTTC
TRBV19	TRBD2	TRBJ2-3	once	CASRAGGPGQAGADTQYF	TGTGCCAGTAGAGCGGGAGGGCCGGGTCAAGCTGGCGCAGATACGCAGTATTTT
TRBV4-3	.	TRBJ2-3	.	CASSQEVPPSLDGRTDTQYF	TGCGCCAGCAGCCAAGAGGTGCCCCCATCACTGGACGGACGCACAGATACGCAGTATTTT
TRBV5-1	TRBD1	TRBJ2-3	.	CASSSYRQGTDTQYF	TGCGCCAGCAGCAGCTACCGACAGGGTACAGATACGCAGTATTTT
TRBV7-9	.	TRBJ2-1	.	CASSLVGGVYNEQFF	TGTGCCAGCAGCTTAGTCGGCGGGGTCTACAATGAGCAGTTCTTC
TRBV7-6	TRBD2	TRBJ2-3	.	CASSSLIAGDSTDTQYF	TGTGCCAGCAGCTCCTTAATAGCGGGAGACAGCACAGATACGCAGTATTTT
TRBV5-1	.	TRBJ1-1	.	CASSLDTGNTEAFF	TGCGCCAGCAGCTTGGATACAGGGAACACTGAAGCTTTCTTT
TRBV9	.	TRBJ2-1	.	CASSTLVTNEQFF	TGTGCCAGCAGCACCTTAGTAACCAATGAGCAGTTCTTC
TRBV18	.	TRBJ1-1	.	CASSPPPGNTEAFF	TGTGCCAGCTCGCCACCACCGGGGAACACTGAAGCTTTCTTT
TRBV2	.	TRBJ2-5	once	CASSLRQTLETQYF	TGTGCCAGCAGCTTGAGACAGACTTTAGAGACCCAGTACTTC
TRBV28	.	TRBJ2-5	.	CASSLQGMTQYF	TGTGCCAGCAGTTTGCAGGGGATGACCCAGTACTTC
TRBV28	.	TRBJ1-2	.	CASSFRIGLSYGYTF	TGTGCCAGCAGTTTCCGCATCGGACTCTCCTATGGCTACACCTTC
TRBV5-4	.	TRBJ2-3	.	CASSLAASRGITDTQYF	TGTGCCAGCAGCTTGGCGGCCTCAAGGGGCATTACAGATACGCAGTATTTT
TRBV18	.	TRBJ1-2	.	CASSGRYYGYTF	TGTGCCAGCTCAGGGCGATACTATGGCTACACCTTC
TRBV18	.	TRBJ2-2	.	CASSPPETRLTGELFF	TGTGCCAGCTCACCACCGGAAACTAGACTCACCGGGGAGCTGTTTTTT
TRBV7-2	TRBD1	TRBJ2-5	.	CASSFGDRAQETQYF	TGTGCCAGCAGCTTCGGGGACAGGGCCCAAGAGACCCAGTACTTC
TRBV18	.	TRBJ2-5	.	CASSPQQETQYF	TGTGCCAGCTCACCGCAGCAAGAGACCCAGTACTTC
TRBV5-1	TRBD2	TRBJ2-5	once	CASSLNPAASGVQETQYF	TGCGCCAGCAGCCTCAACCCGGCGGCTAGCGGGGTACAAGAGACCCAGTACTTC
TRBV18	.	TRBJ2-7	.	CASSPRSGWGYEQYF	TGTGCCAGCTCACCACGCTCCGGGTGGGGGTACGAGCAGTACTTC
TRBV28	.	TRBJ1-5	.	CASSLPDRSNQPQHF	TGTGCCAGCAGTTTACCGGATCGTAGCAATCAGCCCCAGCATTTT
TRBV7-2	TRBD2	TRBJ2-7	.	CASSTTSGNYEQYF	TGTGCCAGCAGCACGACTAGCGGGAATTACGAGCAGTACTTC
TRBV28	.	TRBJ2-1	.	CASTAGDQLYNEQFF	TGTGCCAGCACCGCTGGGGACCAGCTCTACAATGAGCAGTTCTTC
TRBV7-2	TRBD1	TRBJ1-1	once	CASSSRDRATEAFF	TGTGCCAGCAGCTCAAGAGACAGGGCCACTGAAGCTTTCTTT
TRBV18	.	TRBJ2-7	.	CASSPLGAGNYEQYF	TGTGCCAGCTCACCACTAGGGGCCGGCAACTACGAGCAGTACTTC
TRBV25-1	.	TRBJ1-5	.	CASSPGGRGRGQPQHF	TGTGCCAGCAGCCCGGGGGGCAGGGGACGGGGGCAGCCCCAGCATTTT
TRBV7-9	TRBD2	TRBJ2-3	.	CASSLALAASTDTQYF	TGTGCCAGCAGCTTAGCACTAGCGGCAAGCACAGATACGCAGTATTTT
TRBV29-1	TRBD1	TRBJ2-7	.	CSVQGTVYEQYF	TGCAGCGTACAGGGGACCGTCTACGAGCAGTACTTC
TRBV5-1	.	TRBJ2-3	.	CASSPSAGTDTQYF	TGCGCCAGCAGCCCCTCGGCTGGCACAGATACGCAGTATTTT
TRBV5-4	TRBD1	TRBJ2-1	.	CASSRTGINEQFF	TGTGCCAGCAGTCGGACAGGGATAAATGAGCAGTTCTTC
TRBV7-2	.	TRBJ1-3	.	CASSLGLDTIYF	TGTGCCAGCAGCCTGGGGTTGGACACCATATATTTT
TRBV10-3	.	TRBJ1-4	.	CAISESDTNEKLFF	TGTGCCATCAGTGAGTCCGATACTAATGAAAAACTGTTTTTT
TRBV11-2	.	TRBJ2-2	.	CASSSGFTGELFF	TGTGCCAGCAGCTCCGGGTTTACCGGGGAGCTGTTTTTT
TRBV4-1	.	TRBJ1-5	.	CASSQARSNQPQHF	TGCGCCAGCAGCCAAGCCCGTAGCAATCAGCCCCAGCATTTT
TRBV18	TRBD2	TRBJ2-7	.	CASSISTSGRFRPREQYF	TGTGCCAGCTCGATTTCCACTAGCGGGAGGTTCCGCCCGCGGGAGCAGTACTTC
TRBV28	TRBD1	TRBJ2-5	.	CASSLSVGGGQYF	TGTGCCAGCAGTTTATCGGTAGGGGGCGGGCAGTACTTC
TRBV2	TRBD1	TRBJ1-5	.	CATTGQRYQPQHF	TGTGCCACTACGGGACAGCGATATCAGCCCCAGCATTTT